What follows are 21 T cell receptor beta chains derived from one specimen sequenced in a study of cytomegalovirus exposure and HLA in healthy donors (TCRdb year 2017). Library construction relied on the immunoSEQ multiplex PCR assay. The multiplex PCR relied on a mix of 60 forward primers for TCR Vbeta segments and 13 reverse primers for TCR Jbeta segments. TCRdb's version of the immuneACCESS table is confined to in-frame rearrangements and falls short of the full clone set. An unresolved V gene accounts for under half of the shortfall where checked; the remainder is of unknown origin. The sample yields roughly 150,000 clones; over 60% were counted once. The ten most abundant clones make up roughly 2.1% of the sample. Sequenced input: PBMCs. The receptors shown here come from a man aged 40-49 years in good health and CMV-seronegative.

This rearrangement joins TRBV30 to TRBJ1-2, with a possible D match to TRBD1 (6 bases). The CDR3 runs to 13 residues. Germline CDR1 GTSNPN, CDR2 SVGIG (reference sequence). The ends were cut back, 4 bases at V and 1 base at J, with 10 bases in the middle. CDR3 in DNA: TGTGCCTGGAACAGGGCCTTTAACTATGGCTACACCTTC. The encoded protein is CAWNRAFNYGYTF.

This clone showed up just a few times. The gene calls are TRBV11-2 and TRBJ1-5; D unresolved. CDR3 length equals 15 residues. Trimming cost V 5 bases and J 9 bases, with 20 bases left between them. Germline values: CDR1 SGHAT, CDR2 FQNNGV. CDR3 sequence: CASSPTPSARRPQHF. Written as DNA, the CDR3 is TGTGCCAGCAGCCCCACGCCCAGTGCCAGAAGGCCCCAGCATTTT.

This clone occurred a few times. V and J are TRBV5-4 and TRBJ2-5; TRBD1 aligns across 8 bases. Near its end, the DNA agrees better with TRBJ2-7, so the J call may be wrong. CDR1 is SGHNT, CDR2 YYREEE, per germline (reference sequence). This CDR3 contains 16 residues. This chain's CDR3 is CASSPPPGQVSYEQYF. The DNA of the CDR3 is TGTGCCAGCAGCCCACCCCCGGGACAGGTTTCCTACGAGCAGTACTTC.

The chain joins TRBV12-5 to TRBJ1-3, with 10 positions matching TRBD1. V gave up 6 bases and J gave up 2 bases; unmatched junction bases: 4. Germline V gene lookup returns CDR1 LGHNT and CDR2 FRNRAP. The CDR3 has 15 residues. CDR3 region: CASGPTGGAGNTIYF. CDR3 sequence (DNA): TGTGCTAGTGGCCCGACAGGGGGCGCTGGAAACACCATATATTTT.

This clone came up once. CDR3 coding DNA: TGTGCCAGCAGTTACTCGATACTCGCGAATGAGCAGTTCTTC. It encodes CASSYSILANEQFF. V gene TRBV6-5 combines with J gene TRBJ2-1; D unresolved. V was clipped by 0 bases and J by 7 bases, with 10 bases between them. CDR1 is MNHEY, CDR2 SVGAGI, per germline. CDR3 size: 14 residues.

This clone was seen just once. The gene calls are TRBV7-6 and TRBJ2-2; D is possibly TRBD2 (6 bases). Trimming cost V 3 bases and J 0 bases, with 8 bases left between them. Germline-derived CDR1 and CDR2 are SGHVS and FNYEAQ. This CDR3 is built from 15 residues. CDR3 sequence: CASSFRTTNTGELFF. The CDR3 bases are TGTGCCAGCAGCTTTAGGACTACGAACACCGGGGAGCTGTTTTTT.

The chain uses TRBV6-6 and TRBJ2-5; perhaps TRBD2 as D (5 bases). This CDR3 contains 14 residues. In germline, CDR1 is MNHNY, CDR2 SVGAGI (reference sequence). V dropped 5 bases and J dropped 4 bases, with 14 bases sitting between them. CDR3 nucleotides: TGTGCCAGCAGTCAGGCCGGGGTACTAGAGACCCAGTACTTC. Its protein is CASSQAGVLETQYF.

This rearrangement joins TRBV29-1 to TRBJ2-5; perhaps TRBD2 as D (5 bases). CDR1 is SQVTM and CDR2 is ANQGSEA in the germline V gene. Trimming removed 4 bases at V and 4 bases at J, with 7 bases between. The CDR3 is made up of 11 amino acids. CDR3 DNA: TGCAGCGTTGGGGCGGGAGAGACCCAGTACTTC. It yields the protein CSVGAGETQYF.

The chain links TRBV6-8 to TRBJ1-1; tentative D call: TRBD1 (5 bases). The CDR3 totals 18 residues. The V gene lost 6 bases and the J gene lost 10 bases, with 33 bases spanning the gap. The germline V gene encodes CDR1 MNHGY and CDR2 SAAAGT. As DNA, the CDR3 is TGTGCCAGCAGCGAAAGGGGCCGGCAGCCATGCCCCCCTTACGTAGCTTTCTTT. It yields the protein CASSERGRQPCPPYVAFF.

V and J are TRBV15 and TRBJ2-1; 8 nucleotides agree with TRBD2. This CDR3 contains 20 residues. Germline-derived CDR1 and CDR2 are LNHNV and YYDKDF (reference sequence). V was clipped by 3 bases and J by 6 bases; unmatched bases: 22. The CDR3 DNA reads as TGTGCCACCAGCAGTGACCGAACTAGCGGTACAGTTGTGTTGGGCAATGAGCAGTTCTTC. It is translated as CATSSDRTSGTVVLGNEQFF.

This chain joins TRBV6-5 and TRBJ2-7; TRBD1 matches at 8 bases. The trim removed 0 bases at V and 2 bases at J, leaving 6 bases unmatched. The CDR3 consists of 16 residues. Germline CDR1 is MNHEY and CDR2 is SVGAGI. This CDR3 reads CASSYSVAGGPYEQYF. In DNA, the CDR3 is TGTGCCAGCAGTTACTCGGTAGCAGGGGGCCCCTACGAGCAGTACTTC.

The CDR3 sequence: CASSAGQGQTGELFF. For the CDR3, the DNA is TGTGCCAGTAGTGCGGGACAGGGGCAGACCGGGGAGCTGTTTTTT. V is TRBV19 and J is TRBJ2-2; the match to TRBD1 covers 10 bases. Trimming removed 5 bases from V and 5 bases from J; junction bases left unmatched: 5. Germline loops: CDR1 LNHDA, CDR2 SQIVND (reference sequence). The CDR3 has 15 amino acids.

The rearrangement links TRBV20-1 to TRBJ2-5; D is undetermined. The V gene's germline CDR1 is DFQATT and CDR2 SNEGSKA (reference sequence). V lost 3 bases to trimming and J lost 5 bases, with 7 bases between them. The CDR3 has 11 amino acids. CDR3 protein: CSARAWETQYF. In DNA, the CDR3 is TGCAGTGCTAGGGCTTGGGAGACCCAGTACTTC.

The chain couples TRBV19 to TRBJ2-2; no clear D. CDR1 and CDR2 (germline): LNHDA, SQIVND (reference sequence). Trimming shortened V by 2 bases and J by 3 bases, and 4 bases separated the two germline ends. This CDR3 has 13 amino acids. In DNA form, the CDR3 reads TGTGCCAGTAGTATACGGGACACCGGGGAGCTGTTTTTT. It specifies CASSIRDTGELFF.

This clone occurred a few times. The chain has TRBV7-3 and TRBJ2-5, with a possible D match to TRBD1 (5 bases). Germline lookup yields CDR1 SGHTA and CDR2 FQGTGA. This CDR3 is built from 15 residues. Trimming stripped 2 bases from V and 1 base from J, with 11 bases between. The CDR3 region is CASSLGQLAQETQYF. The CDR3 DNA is TGTGCCAGCAGCTTAGGACAACTGGCCCAAGAGACCCAGTACTTC.

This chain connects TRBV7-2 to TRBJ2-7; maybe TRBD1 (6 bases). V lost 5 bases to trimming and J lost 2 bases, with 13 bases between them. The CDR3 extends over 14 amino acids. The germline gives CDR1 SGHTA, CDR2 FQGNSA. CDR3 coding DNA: TGTGCCAGCAGCCCGCTGACAGGCCCCTACGAGCAGTACTTC. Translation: CASSPLTGPYEQYF.

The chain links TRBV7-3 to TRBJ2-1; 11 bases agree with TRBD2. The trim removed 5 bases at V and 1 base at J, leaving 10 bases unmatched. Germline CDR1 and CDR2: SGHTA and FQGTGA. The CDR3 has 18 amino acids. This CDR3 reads CASSDHLSGGASYNEQFF. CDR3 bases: TGTGCCAGCAGCGACCACCTTAGCGGGGGGGCATCCTACAATGAGCAGTTCTTC.

CDR3 sequence reads: CASSLARSRGTYEQYF. Written as DNA, the CDR3 is TGTGCCAGCAGCTTAGCGCGGTCGAGAGGGACCTACGAGCAGTACTTC. The chain recombines TRBV7-2 with TRBJ2-7, with a weak D call TRBD2 (5 bases). Germline V gene lookup returns CDR1 SGHTA and CDR2 FQGNSA. The CDR3 extends over 16 amino acids. The V end was cut by 0 bases, the J end by 2 bases, with 14 bases between.

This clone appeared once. The CDR3 coding sequence is TGTGCCAGCAGTTACATAGCGGGAGGGCCCACTGAGCAGTTCTTC. Protein: CASSYIAGGPTEQFF. V usage is TRBV6-5 and J usage is TRBJ2-1; TRBD2 matches 11 bases. Germline CDR1 is MNHEY and CDR2 is SVGAGI. Unmatched junction bases numbered 6, after V lost 2 bases and J lost 9 bases. CDR3 length equals 15 residues.

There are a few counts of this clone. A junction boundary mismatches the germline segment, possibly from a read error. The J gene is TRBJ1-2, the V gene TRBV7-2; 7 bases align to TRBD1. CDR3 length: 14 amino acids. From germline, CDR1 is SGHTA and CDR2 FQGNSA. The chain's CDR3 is CASSDTGVFYGYPF. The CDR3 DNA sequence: TGTGCCAGCAGCGATACAGGGGTCTTCTATGGCTACCCCTTC.

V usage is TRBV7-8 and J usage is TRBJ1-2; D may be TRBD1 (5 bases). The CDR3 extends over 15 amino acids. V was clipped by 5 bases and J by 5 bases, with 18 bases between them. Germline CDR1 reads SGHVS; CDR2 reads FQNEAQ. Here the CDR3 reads CASSLGEVRGYGYTF. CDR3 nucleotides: TGTGCCAGCAGCCTAGGAGAAGTGCGGGGGTATGGCTACACCTTC. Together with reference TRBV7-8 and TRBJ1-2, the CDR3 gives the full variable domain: GAGVSQSPRYKVAKRGQDVALRCDPISGHVSLFWYQQALGQGPEFLTYFQNEAQLDKSGLPSDRFFAERPEGSVSTLKIQRTQQEDSAVYLCASSLGEVRGYGYTFGSGTRLTVV.